This T cell receptor (beta chain) was sequenced in a study of human T cells and chemical hapten exposure. About the research overall: Slight differences in pooled library volume were the main source of varying TCR yields across samples.

The library gave individual cDNA molecules unique molecular identifiers. Per the authors' pipeline: Individual samples carried between roughly 20,000 and 690,600 TCRs, with around 96,000 as the median. TCRdb recomputed calls from the 5' RACE reads with MiXCR, one row per CDR3 protein. The V and J calls here are based on TCRdb, not the publication. This table holds about 80,000 distinct CDR3 sequences, around 15% found once. Study results and limitations: Following DPC sensitization, TCRs present above 1 in 1000 frequency showed no change.

Total RNA was isolated from whole blood that had not been fractionated. Germline CDR1 is SGHRS and CDR2 is YFSETQ. The V and J ends lost 1 base and 3 bases, in that order; junction bases with no gene match: 6. This CDR3 spans 15 amino acids. Concerning this clonotype itself: What it binds is not known.

This chain joins TRBV5-1 and TRBJ1-1; 7 bases are a match to TRBD1. This clonotype was sampled from a female donor in good health. In nucleotides, the CDR3 is TGCGCCAGCAGCTTGTGGCCAGGGGGGGACACTGAAGCTTTCTTT. Translated, it gives CASSLWPGGDTEAFF.